Shown below are 15 T cell receptor beta chains from a single sample sequenced in a study of blood T cell repertoires in COVID-19 (dated by TCRdb to about 2020). The library was generated by the immunoSEQ multiplex PCR assay. Drawn from immuneACCESS, this table holds only the in-frame rearrangements with V and J called that TCRdb kept. Clones are partly lost; checked studies trace under half to an unresolved V gene and leave the rest unexplained. Here the sample has a few hundred thousand clones; approximately 90% occur a single time. Less than 0.95% of the sample lies in the top ten. The sample was peripheral blood. The source is a man younger than 35 with COVID-19, enrolled during active disease.

This clone was counted once. The chain couples TRBV19 to TRBJ1-1; D remains ambiguous. CDR3 size: 15 residues. Germline V gene lookup returns CDR1 LNHDA and CDR2 SQIVND (reference sequence). Between the trimmed V and J ends, which lost 6 bases and 1 base, there was a span of 15 bases. CDR3 sequence: CASRQLGDGNTEAFF. DNA for the CDR3: TGTGCCAGTAGACAGTTGGGCGACGGGAACACTGAAGCTTTCTTT.

The chain links TRBV28 to TRBJ2-5, with 9 positions matching TRBD1. Trimming took 5 bases from V and 5 from J; bases not matched to a gene: 9. The CDR3 has 15 amino acids. The germline V gene encodes CDR1 MDHEN and CDR2 SYDVKM. The CDR3 DNA follows: TGTGCCAGCAGTCCACGGGGACAGGGACGCGAGACCCAGTACTTC. This encodes CASSPRGQGRETQYF.

V usage is TRBV29-1 and J usage is TRBJ2-5, with D unresolved. Trimming stripped 4 bases from V and 4 bases from J, with 10 bases between. Looked up from germline, CDR1 is SQVTM and CDR2 is ANQGSEA. The CDR3 extends over 12 amino acids. The CDR3 sequence: CSVAGSGETQYF. CDR3 in DNA: TGCAGCGTTGCTGGGTCGGGAGAGACCCAGTACTTC.

The rearrangement uses TRBV6-1 and TRBJ2-1; D uncertain. Germline lookup yields CDR1 MNHNS and CDR2 SASEGT. There are 14 residues in the CDR3. V lost 7 bases and J lost 0, with 10 bases in between. Written as DNA, the CDR3 is TGTGCCAGCACCACAACAAACTCCTACAATGAGCAGTTCTTC. It codes for CASTTTNSYNEQFF.

The rearrangement links TRBV4-1 to TRBJ2-1; D ambiguous. CDR3 length: 13 residues. V was cut by 4 bases and J by 5 bases, with 9 bases left in between. CDR1 and CDR2 (germline): MGHRA, YSYEKL. The CDR3 spells CASSRLEDNEQFF. The CDR3 bases are TGCGCCAGCAGCCGGCTAGAAGACAATGAGCAGTTCTTC.

The chain joins TRBV10-3 to TRBJ2-5; 8 bases fit TRBD1. Germline values: CDR1 ENHRY, CDR2 SYGVKD. CDR3 size: 12 residues. V gave up 10 bases and J gave up 4 bases; unmatched junction bases: 5. The DNA for the CDR3 is TGTGCCACGGGGACAGGCGGAGAGACCCAGTACTTC. This codes for CATGTGGETQYF.

The chain has TRBV7-9 and TRBJ2-1; 7 bases match TRBD2. This CDR3 spans 14 amino acids. Germline V gene data show CDR1 as SEHNR and CDR2 as FQNEAQ (reference sequence). Trimming at V came to 6 bases and at J to 8 bases, leaving 10 bases not matched to a gene. The CDR3 here is CASRAGPPVDEQFF. The CDR3 DNA is TGTGCCAGCAGAGCGGGGCCCCCGGTAGATGAGCAGTTCTTC.

This chain uses TRBV6-5 with TRBJ1-2; D uncertain. The CDR3 contains 14 residues. Germline-derived CDR1 and CDR2 are MNHEY and SVGAGI. Trimming took off 4 bases at V and 4 bases at J, with 13 bases between the two ends. The CDR3, as DNA: TGTGCCAGCAGTTCTCCGGGTCTGATCTATGGCTACACCTTC. Its translation: CASSSPGLIYGYTF.

The rearrangement uses TRBV24-1 and TRBJ2-1; unclear D gene. Per germline, CDR1 KGHDR and CDR2 SFDVKD. Trimming left V 4 bases short and J 6 bases short, with 9 bases between. This CDR3 has 13 residues. The CDR3 coding sequence is TGTGCCACCAGTGAGTACACGGGCAATGAGCAGTTCTTC. This codes for CATSEYTGNEQFF.

This sequence joins TRBV6-5 and TRBJ1-1; no reliable D call. The V gene lost 5 bases and the J gene lost 0 bases, with 13 bases spanning the gap. The CDR3 spans 15 residues. Germline CDR1 MNHEY, CDR2 SVGAGI. In nucleotides, the CDR3 is TGTGCCAGCAGTCCGTTAGGAGGGATGAACACTGAAGCTTTCTTT. Its protein product is CASSPLGGMNTEAFF.

V gene TRBV2 combines with J gene TRBJ2-2; D remains ambiguous. V was cut by 4 bases and J by 1 base, with 13 bases left in between. CDR1 is SNHLY, CDR2 FYNNEI, per germline. The CDR3 sequence is 16 residues long. The CDR3 DNA is TGTGCCAGCAGTGTCCTCATACATGGGAACACCGGGGAGCTGTTTTTT. It encodes CASSVLIHGNTGELFF.

The chain combines TRBV7-8 with TRBJ2-3, with 14 positions matching TRBD2. The V segment lost 4 bases and the J segment 5 bases; nucleotides outside the gene matches: 8. The germline CDR1 and CDR2 sequences are SGHVS and FQNEAQ. The CDR3 is made up of 17 amino acids. The CDR3 coding sequence is TGTGCCAGCAGCTCCCGGGGACTAGCGGGAGTAGTAGATACGCAGTATTTT. It translates to CASSSRGLAGVVDTQYF.

This chain joins TRBV24-1 and TRBJ2-1; TRBD1 matches at 8 bases. The junction had 7 bases not matched to a gene; V was cut back by 6 bases and J by 7 bases. CDR1 and CDR2 from the germline V gene are KGHDR and SFDVKD. This CDR3 has 14 amino acids. As DNA, the CDR3 is TGTGCCACCAGTACGCGGACAGGGAAAAATGAGCAGTTCTTC. It is translated as CATSTRTGKNEQFF.

The chain combines TRBV19 with TRBJ2-3; 10 nucleotides match TRBD2. Germline trimming cut 4 bases from V and 2 bases from J; bases unmatched to any gene: 6. Germline CDR1 LNHDA, CDR2 SQIVND (reference sequence). The CDR3 covers 16 residues. CDR3 bases: TGTGCCAGTAGTACCGGACTAGCGGCTAACACAGATACGCAGTATTTT. Translated: CASSTGLAANTDTQYF. Filled out from reference TRBV19 and TRBJ2-3, the complete variable domain reads DGGITQSPKYLFRKEGQNVTLSCEQNLNHDAMYWYRQDPGQGLRLIYYSQIVNDFQKGDIAEGYSVSREKKESFPLTVTSAQKNPTAFYLCASSTGLAANTDTQYFGPGTRLTVL.

This chain connects TRBV3-1 (or the pseudogene TRBV3-2) to TRBJ2-1; 15 bases align to TRBD2. V lost 3 bases to trimming and J lost 4 bases; unmatched junction nucleotides: 1. Germline CDR1 reads LGHDT; CDR2 reads YNNKEL (reference sequence). The CDR3 contains 16 residues. CDR3 in DNA: TGTGCCAGCAGCCAGGGACTAGCGGGAGGATACAATGAGCAGTTCTTC. Its translation: CASSQGLAGGYNEQFF.